The 29 T cell receptor beta chains presented below share a single source sample, sequenced in a study of cytomegalovirus exposure and HLA in healthy donors. Amplification used 60 Vbeta primers and 13 Jbeta primers. Assay: immunoSEQ multiplex PCR; the TCRdb copy retains only in-frame clones and omits some. The sample consists of some 97,000 clones, around 75% of them appearing once. Sequencing was performed on PBMCs. The receptors come from a male donor in good health and CMV-seropositive.

A few counts support this clone. This sequence joins TRBV10-3 and TRBJ2-2, with TRBD2 matching over 11 bases. J gave up 5 bases and V 2 bases, and 1 base lay outside the gene matches. Germline CDR1 ENHRY, CDR2 SYGVKD. The CDR3 contains 15 residues. The CDR3 is CAISEASGGTGELFF. CDR3 sequence (DNA): TGTGCCATCAGTGAGGCTAGCGGGGGGACCGGGGAGCTGTTTTTT.

The chain employs TRBV2 and TRBJ2-1, with 11 bases aligning to TRBD1. The CDR3 is made up of 13 amino acids. V shed 5 bases and J 9 bases; nucleotides not matched to a gene: 3. Germline V gene lookup returns CDR1 SNHLY and CDR2 FYNNEI. The DNA for the CDR3 is TGTGCCAGCAGTCCAGGGACAGGGGGTGAGCAGTTCTTC. Translated: CASSPGTGGEQFF.

A single count supports this clone. The chain recombines TRBV30 with TRBJ2-2; 7 bases are shared with TRBD2. This CDR3 has 14 amino acids. V shed 1 base and J 6 bases; nucleotides not matched to a gene: 5. The germline V gene has CDR1 GTSNPN and CDR2 SVGIG (reference sequence). CDR3 in amino acids: CAWSDRGRAGELFF. The CDR3 nucleotides are TGTGCCTGGAGTGACCGAGGGAGGGCCGGGGAGCTGTTTTTT.

The rearrangement links TRBV15 to TRBJ2-1; D possibly corresponds to TRBD2 (6 bases). Trimming cost V 1 base and J 8 bases, with 15 bases left between them. The germline V gene encodes CDR1 LNHNV and CDR2 YYDKDF (reference sequence). This CDR3 is built from 15 residues. The CDR3 is CATSRGRDLGDEQFF. The CDR3 nucleotides read TGTGCCACCAGCAGAGGGCGGGACCTCGGGGATGAGCAGTTCTTC.

The chain is built from TRBV4-2 and TRBJ2-1; TRBD1 is a possible D gene (8 bases). Trimming took 4 bases from V and 2 from J, leaving 21 bases between them. This CDR3 contains 18 residues. The germline CDR1 and CDR2 sequences are LGHNA and YNFKEQ. CDR3 nucleotide sequence: TGTGCCAGCAGCCCTCACTCCGGACAGGGAGGGACCTACAATGAGCAGTTCTTC. Translated: CASSPHSGQGGTYNEQFF.

This clone was detected only once. The genes are TRBV11-2 and TRBJ2-1; D is unresolved. CDR3 length: 12 residues. V was cut by 5 bases and J by 12 bases, with 14 bases left in between. The germline gives CDR1 SGHAT, CDR2 FQNNGV. This CDR3 reads CASSENSPGQFF. The CDR3 DNA reads TGTGCCAGCAGCGAAAATAGCCCTGGGCAGTTCTTC.

This chain links TRBV5-6 with TRBJ2-7; no definite D call. V lost 4 bases to trimming and J lost 2 bases, with 13 bases between them. Germline V gives CDR1 SGHDT, CDR2 YYEEEE. The CDR3 extends over 14 amino acids. CDR3 bases: TGTGCCAGCAGCCCAACAGTGAACGCCTACGAGCAGTACTTC. This translates into CASSPTVNAYEQYF.

V usage is TRBV7-8 and J usage is TRBJ2-5, with 7 nucleotides matching TRBD1. Germline V gene lookup returns CDR1 SGHVS and CDR2 FQNEAQ. The CDR3 runs 15 residues. The junction had 5 bases not matched to a gene; V was cut back by 0 bases and J by 4 bases. The CDR3 DNA reads as TGTGCCAGCAGCTTAGCTGTAGCAGGGGGAGAGACCCAGTACTTC. Its translation: CASSLAVAGGETQYF.

The chain has TRBV29-1 and TRBJ1-1, with D maybe TRBD1 (5 bases). CDR3 length: 13 residues. The V end was cut by 7 bases, the J end by 1 base, with 13 bases between. Germline CDR1 SQVTM, CDR2 ANQGSEA. Written as DNA, the CDR3 is TGCAGCGCCTCTCGGGGGGGGAACACTGAAGCTTTCTTT. This sequence encodes CSASRGGNTEAFF. Using reference TRBV29-1 and TRBJ1-1 for the parts outside the CDR3, the full variable domain is SAVISQKPSRDICQRGTSLTIQCQVDSQVTMMFWYRQQPGQSLTLIATANQGSEATYESGFVIDKFPISRPNLTFSTLTVSNMSPEDSSIYLCSASRGGNTEAFFGQGTRLTVV.

The gene calls are TRBV7-2 and TRBJ1-2; D unresolved. Trimming removed 5 bases from V and 7 bases from J, with 17 bases in between. This CDR3 is built from 14 residues. Germline V lookup: CDR1 SGHTA, CDR2 FQGNSA. CDR3 residues: CASSAMGRNSGYTF. The CDR3 DNA follows: TGTGCCAGCAGCGCGATGGGTCGGAACAGTGGCTACACCTTC.

This clone was seen only a few times. V usage is TRBV5-4 and J usage is TRBJ2-3; possible D gene TRBD1, 6 bases. Germline values: CDR1 SGHNT, CDR2 YYREEE (reference sequence). The CDR3 is 17 residues long. Trimming pared 1 base from V and 2 bases from J, leaving 17 bases between. The CDR3 reads CASSLFGTPRLTDTQYF. CDR3 DNA: TGTGCCAGCAGCTTGTTCGGGACACCAAGACTCACAGATACGCAGTATTTT.

This sequence joins TRBV5-4 and TRBJ1-2; TRBD1 matches at 7 bases. This CDR3 is built from 16 residues. V lost 3 bases and J lost 6; bases outside the gene matches: 14. From germline, CDR1 is SGHNT and CDR2 YYREEE (reference sequence). CDR3 residues: CASSSPEGTDNNGYTF. CDR3 DNA: TGTGCCAGCAGCTCCCCGGAGGGGACAGACAATAATGGCTACACCTTC. Full variable domain (missing parts from reference TRBV5-4 and TRBJ1-2): ETGVTQSPTHLIKTRGQQVTLRCSSQSGHNTVSWYQQALGQGPQFIFQYYREEENGRGNFPPRFSGLQFPNYSSELNVNALELDDSALYLCASSSPEGTDNNGYTFGSGTRLTVV.

The chain has TRBV6-5 and TRBJ1-3, with a tentative D call TRBD1 (5 bases). Germline CDR1 and CDR2: MNHEY and SVGAGI. V shed 6 bases and J shed 0 bases, with 9 bases lying between them. The length of the CDR3 is 14 residues. The DNA of the CDR3 is TGTGCCAGCAGCCCAGGGTCCTCTGGAAACACCATATATTTT. Translating gives CASSPGSSGNTIYF.

CDR3 in DNA: TGTGCCAGTAGTATAGTAGGACAGGCGCGTGAGCAGTACTTC. Translating gives CASSIVGQAREQYF. The chain carries TRBV19 and TRBJ2-7, with 7 bases matching TRBD1. Per germline, CDR1 LNHDA and CDR2 SQIVND (reference sequence). The CDR3 length is 14 residues. V was pared by 1 base and J by 7 bases, with 7 bases of the junction left unmatched.

The genes are TRBV6-5 and TRBJ1-4; tentative D call: TRBD1 (5 bases). Germline CDR1 and CDR2: MNHEY and SVGAGI. Trimming cost V 1 base and J 8 bases, with 17 bases left between them. This CDR3 contains 16 residues. CDR3 nucleotides: TGTGCCAGCAGTTACTACGAGGACACCCAAGGAGAAAAACTGTTTTTT. It yields the protein CASSYYEDTQGEKLFF.

The chain combines TRBV27 with TRBJ2-7; TRBD1 matches 10 bases. V lost 5 bases, J lost 7 bases, and 8 bases stayed unmatched. The CDR3 is made up of 14 amino acids. Germline lookup yields CDR1 MNHEY and CDR2 SMNVEV (reference sequence). The CDR3 coding sequence is TGTGCCAGCAGTCCGACAGGGGGCTCGTATGAGCAGTACTTC. This gives the protein CASSPTGGSYEQYF.

Notes on this clone: It is likely a read error: a sequence one base away is far more abundant. Other DNA sequences in the same sample also yield this CDR3. V usage is TRBV7-7 and J usage is TRBJ2-1, with TRBD2 matching 12 bases. This CDR3 region has 15 residues. The germline gives CDR1 SSHAT, CDR2 FNYEAQ (reference sequence). CDR3 in amino acids: CASSDSLAGGNEQFF. The DNA of the CDR3 is TGTGCTAGCAGCGACTCCCTAGCGGGGGGGAATGAGCAGTTCTTC.

The V gene is TRBV29-1, the J gene TRBJ1-1; D is undetermined. The CDR3 runs to 11 residues. Trimming removed 2 bases from V and 8 bases from J, with 9 bases in between. Germline CDR1 SQVTM, CDR2 ANQGSEA. CDR3 coding DNA: TGCAGCGTTGAACGGGGAAAGGAAGCTTTCTTT. Translated: CSVERGKEAFF.

The rearrangement links TRBV15 to TRBJ2-7; D possibly corresponds to TRBD2 (6 bases). This CDR3 has 14 residues. From germline, CDR1 is LNHNV and CDR2 YYDKDF (reference sequence). V dropped 2 bases and J dropped 7 bases, with 15 bases sitting between them. CDR3 sequence reads: CATSRSLAGGEQYF. The CDR3 DNA reads as TGTGCCACCAGCAGATCCTTGGCCGGGGGAGAGCAGTACTTC.

This clone has just a few counts. The genes are TRBV21-1 and TRBJ1-6. TRBV21-1 constitutes a pseudogene. This CDR3 is built from 17 residues. The CDR3 coding sequence is TGTGCCAGCACCTCCGGGGAGGCAAGCTCCTATAATTCACCCCTCCACTTT. This translates into CASTSGEASSYNSPLHF.

A single count supports this clone. The V gene is TRBV10-3, the J gene TRBJ1-2, with TRBD1 matching over 7 bases. V gave up 0 bases and J gave up 3 bases; unmatched junction bases: 1. The CDR3 has 14 amino acids. Germline assignment: CDR1 ENHRY and CDR2 SYGVKD. CDR3 coding DNA: TGTGCCATCAGTGAGTCCGGGACAGACTATGGCTACACCTTC. It specifies CAISESGTDYGYTF.

The rearrangement uses TRBV11-3 and TRBJ1-6; the D gene is possibly TRBD1 (6 bases). Trimming took 5 bases from V and 9 from J, leaving 17 bases between them. CDR1 is SGHNT, CDR2 YENEEA, per germline. The CDR3 consists of 15 residues. The CDR3 reads CASSPTTGQTSPLHF. CDR3 sequence (DNA): TGTGCCAGCAGCCCAACGACAGGTCAGACTTCACCCCTCCACTTT.

The gene calls are TRBV5-4 and TRBJ2-7; possibly TRBD2 for D (7 bases). The germline V gene has CDR1 SGHNT and CDR2 YYREEE (reference sequence). CDR3 length: 15 amino acids. V was clipped by 5 bases and J by 10 bases, with 25 bases between them. The CDR3 loop is CASRSITGRGSRQYF. The CDR3 nucleotides are TGTGCCAGCAGATCTATTACAGGGAGGGGATCAAGACAGTACTTC.

This clone is a singleton in its sample. The chain recombines TRBV7-8 with TRBJ2-7; perhaps TRBD2 as D (5 bases). Germline assignment: CDR1 SGHVS and CDR2 FQNEAQ. V lost 5 bases to trimming and J lost 4 bases, with 18 bases between them. This CDR3 spans 15 amino acids. The CDR3: CASSKRTEWGYEQYF. DNA for the CDR3: TGTGCCAGCAGCAAGCGGACTGAGTGGGGTTACGAGCAGTACTTC.

This clone was found a few times. V usage is TRBV4-3 and J usage is TRBJ2-7, with 10 bases matching TRBD1. The CDR3 loop spans 16 amino acids. CDR1 and CDR2 from the germline V gene are LGHNA and YSLEER. J was trimmed by 6 bases and V by 1 base; bases with no gene match: 9. The CDR3 nucleotides are TGCGCCAGCAGCCAAGCCCCGCCGGGACAGGGGTGCGAGCAGTACTTC. It encodes CASSQAPPGQGCEQYF.

The V and J genes are TRBV5-1 and TRBJ2-7; no definite D call. The CDR3 runs 12 residues. Trimming removed 2 bases at V and 0 bases at J, with 3 bases between. In germline, CDR1 is SGHRS, CDR2 YFSETQ. The CDR3 nucleotides are TGCGCCAGCAGCTTCAGCTCCTACGAGCAGTACTTC. Its protein product is CASSFSSYEQYF.

The gene calls are TRBV7-9 and TRBJ2-7; possible D gene TRBD2, 6 bases. The CDR3 length is 14 residues. CDR1 SEHNR and CDR2 FQNEAQ come from the germline V gene (reference sequence). V dropped 5 bases and J dropped 7 bases, with 18 bases sitting between them. The CDR3 nucleotides are TGTGCCAGCAGCCAAAGCCCGGGGGAGAGGGAGCAGTACTTC. Residues: CASSQSPGEREQYF.

The rearrangement joins TRBV19 to TRBJ2-7, with D tentatively TRBD2 (6 bases). V was cut by 5 bases and J by 7 bases, with 15 bases left in between. The germline gives CDR1 LNHDA, CDR2 SQIVND (reference sequence). CDR3 length: 13 residues. Written as DNA, the CDR3 is TGTGCCAGTAGTGTCGGACTACTGGGGGAGCAGTACTTC. Protein product: CASSVGLLGEQYF.

The sample holds a few counts of this clone. The chain employs TRBV5-1 and TRBJ2-7, with 9 bases that match TRBD1. Trimming took 4 bases from V and 4 from J; bases not matched to a gene: 15. Germline V gene data show CDR1 as SGHRS and CDR2 as YFSETQ. The CDR3 consists of 17 residues. CDR3 protein: CASSPSLPGQGSYEQYF. The CDR3 coding sequence is TGCGCCAGCAGCCCGAGCCTGCCGGGACAGGGTTCGTACGAGCAGTACTTC.